This T cell receptor beta chain derives from a study of T cell repertoires in cytomegalovirus infection. Whole-study context: CMV infection plus the matching HLA type was flagged by public TCR beta signatures. Overall study results and limits: Summed frequency of public TCR beta families distinguished CMV carriers with the relevant HLA. HLA-C-restricted CMV-specific TCR beta clonotypes prevailed in the ex vivo response.

Germline CDR1 and CDR2: DFQATT and SNEGSKA (reference sequence). The V and J ends lost 5 bases and 9 bases, in that order; junction bases with no gene match: 17. The CDR3 length is 15 residues. As to this clonotype: Its specificity is unknown.

TCRdb re-called the reads with MiXCR, one entry per CDR3 protein. In the table there are more than 250,000 distinct CDR3 sequences, roughly an eighth of which are singletons. The J gene is TRBJ2-3, the V gene TRBV20-1, with 7 bases identical to TRBD2. The TCR originated in a human donor in good health (CMV status not recorded). Some clones in this sample may be carry-over from other donors' samples. Sequencing used PBMCs. The CDR3 region has the DNA TGCAGTGCTTCTCTTCCTAGCGGAGGATTACTCACGCAGTATTTT. Translation gives CSASLPSGGLLTQYF.